The 26 T cell receptor beta chains reported below all come from one sample, sequenced in a study of blood T cell repertoires in COVID-19. Using immunoSEQ multiplex PCR, the repertoire was profiled, and TCRdb retains in-frame clones only, with some absent. The data contain some 45,000 clones, roughly nine tenths of them singletons. The sample taken for sequencing was peripheral blood. The source is a man aged 45-65 years with active COVID-19.

The chain uses TRBV30 and TRBJ2-3; the match to TRBD2 covers 13 bases. V lost 2 bases, J lost 6 bases, and 17 bases stayed unmatched. The CDR3 has 19 residues. Germline CDR1 is GTSNPN and CDR2 is SVGIG (reference sequence). In DNA, the CDR3 is TGTGCCTGGAGTAGAGGCGGGTTGACTAGCGGGAGGATGAGGGATACGCAGTATTTT. This codes for CAWSRGGLTSGRMRDTQYF. The whole variable domain, filled in from reference TRBV30 and TRBJ2-3, reads SQTIHQWPATLVQPVGSPLSLECTVEGTSNPNLYWYRQAAGRGLQLLFYSVGIGQISSEVPQNLSASRPQDRQFILSSKKLLLSDSGFYLCAWSRGGLTSGRMRDTQYFGPGTRLTVL.

For the CDR3, the DNA is TGTGCCAGCAGCATCAGGGGCAGGGATACGCAGTATTTT. Encoded protein: CASSIRGRDTQYF. The chain employs TRBV7-8 and TRBJ2-3, with a weak D call TRBD1 (6 bases). Looked up from germline, CDR1 is SGHVS and CDR2 is FQNEAQ. The CDR3 is 13 residues long. V shed 5 bases and J shed 6 bases, with 12 bases lying between them.

This clone appeared a few times. CDR3 sequence: CAWRLNNSPLHF. In DNA, the CDR3 is TGTGCCTGGAGACTGAATAATTCACCCCTCCACTTT. This sequence joins TRBV30 and TRBJ1-6, with unresolved D. Trimming pared 3 bases from V and 5 bases from J, leaving 5 bases between. Looked up from germline, CDR1 is GTSNPN and CDR2 is SVGIG (reference sequence). The CDR3 loop spans 12 amino acids.

The genes are TRBV9 and TRBJ2-1; D perhaps matches TRBD1 (6 bases). V was pared by 0 bases and J by 7 bases, with 11 bases between. The CDR3 is made up of 14 amino acids. Germline CDR1 reads SGDLS; CDR2 reads YYNGEE. The CDR3 region has the DNA TGTGCCAGCAGCGTAGGCCAGGGGTGGAATGAGCAGTTCTTC. It specifies CASSVGQGWNEQFF.

The V gene is TRBV28, the J gene TRBJ2-3; a weak D match, TRBD1 (7 bases). The germline V gene encodes CDR1 MDHEN and CDR2 SYDVKM. V was clipped by 4 bases and J by 1 base, with 12 bases between them. The CDR3 is made up of 15 amino acids. The CDR3 nucleotides read TGTGCCAGCAGTTCTCTCAGGGGGGGCACAGATACGCAGTATTTT. As protein: CASSSLRGGTDTQYF. Complete variable domain (other parts from reference TRBV28 and TRBJ2-3): DVKVTQSSRYLVKRTGEKVFLECVQDMDHENMFWYRQDPGLGLRLIYFSYDVKMKEKGDIPEGYSVSREKKERFSLILESASTNQTSMYLCASSSLRGGTDTQYFGPGTRLTVL.

This chain joins TRBV7-9 and TRBJ1-3; no firm D call. V shed 3 bases and J shed 0 bases, with 9 bases lying between them. The CDR3 totals 15 residues. Germline CDR1 SEHNR, CDR2 FQNEAQ (reference sequence). Here the CDR3 reads CASSFGQASGNTIYF. The CDR3 DNA reads TGTGCCAGCAGCTTTGGGCAGGCCTCTGGAAACACCATATATTTT.

The chain carries TRBV18 and TRBJ1-5; D might be TRBD1 (5 bases). The CDR3 is 14 residues long. Germline CDR1 and CDR2: KGHSH and LQKENI. The V and J ends lost 4 bases and 1 base respectively, with 8 bases between them. The CDR3 DNA reads TGTGCCAGCTCACTACAGGAGAGCAATCAGCCCCAGCATTTT. This codes for CASSLQESNQPQHF.

The chain links TRBV6-5 to TRBJ1-2, with D maybe TRBD1 (5 bases). With 6 bases removed from V and 8 bases from J, the gap between germline ends came to 22 bases. This CDR3 has 15 residues. CDR1 MNHEY and CDR2 SVGAGI come from the germline V gene. In nucleotides, the CDR3 is TGTGCCAGCAGCCTTATTGGGGCGGCCATGCAGGGCTACACCTTC. Translation: CASSLIGAAMQGYTF.

This chain links TRBV10-3 with TRBJ2-5, with 7 nucleotides matching TRBD2. This CDR3 is 16 amino acids long. Per germline, CDR1 ENHRY and CDR2 SYGVKD. In DNA form, the CDR3 reads TGTGCTATCTCTATTGGAGCCGCCGGGACTAAGGAGACCCAGTACTTC. Protein sequence: CAISIGAAGTKETQYF.

The chain is built from TRBV14 and TRBJ2-1, with TRBD1 identical over 8 bases. V shed 3 bases, J shed 4 bases, and the junction held 2 bases outside the gene matches. The CDR3 sequence is 14 residues long. From germline, CDR1 is SGHDN and CDR2 FVKESK. The CDR3 spells CASSQDRAYNEQFF. The DNA for the CDR3 is TGTGCCAGCAGCCAGGACAGGGCGTACAATGAGCAGTTCTTC.

The chain is built from TRBV5-4 and TRBJ2-7, with 8 bases identical to TRBD2. The germline V gene encodes CDR1 SGHNT and CDR2 YYREEE (reference sequence). This CDR3 region has 15 residues. Germline trimming cut 0 bases from V and 1 base from J; bases unmatched to any gene: 3. The CDR3 loop reads CASSLGGGGSYEQYF. CDR3 DNA: TGTGCCAGCAGCTTGGGCGGCGGGGGGTCCTACGAGCAGTACTTC.

The chain combines TRBV19 with TRBJ2-1; possibly TRBD1 for D (6 bases). This CDR3 has 13 amino acids. The V and J ends lost 4 bases and 7 bases respectively, with 11 bases between them. From germline, CDR1 is LNHDA and CDR2 SQIVND (reference sequence). The DNA of the CDR3 is TGTGCCAGTAGTACCAAACAGGGAAATGAGCAGTTCTTC. It specifies CASSTKQGNEQFF.

This chain connects TRBV28 to TRBJ2-5; 7 nucleotides line up with TRBD1. The length of the CDR3 is 16 residues. With V trimmed by 6 bases and J by 4 bases, 14 bases remained unmatched. Per germline, CDR1 MDHEN and CDR2 SYDVKM. CDR3 residues: CASSSFRQGSGETQYF. CDR3 DNA: TGTGCCAGCAGCTCCTTCCGACAGGGCTCAGGAGAGACCCAGTACTTC.

The chain carries TRBV2 and TRBJ2-7, with a tentative D call TRBD2 (6 bases). The CDR3 length is 13 residues. The germline CDR1 and CDR2 sequences are SNHLY and FYNNEI. V dropped 6 bases and J dropped 6 bases, with 15 bases sitting between them. CDR3 bases: TGTGCCAGCAGGGGGGTGGAGGGCGGCGAGCAGTACTTC. Its translation is CASRGVEGGEQYF.

In this sample, this clone turned up once. V and J are TRBV27 and TRBJ1-6; D remains ambiguous. V was clipped by 5 bases and J by 1 base, with 21 bases between them. This CDR3 contains 19 residues. Germline V CDR1 and CDR2: MNHEY, SMNVEV (reference sequence). The CDR3 coding sequence is TGTGCCAGCAGTAAAAGTGGACTCCTCGAAGAGTCCTATAATTCACCCCTCCACTTT. As protein: CASSKSGLLEESYNSPLHF.

The chain recombines TRBV5-8 with TRBJ1-1, with D uncertain. The CDR3 totals 14 residues. CDR1 and CDR2 (germline): SGHTS, YDEGEE. V was shortened by 0 bases and J by 7 bases, with 13 bases between the two germline ends. CDR3 amino acids: CASSLGFATHEAFF. CDR3 bases: TGTGCCAGCAGCTTGGGTTTTGCTACCCATGAAGCTTTCTTT.

This chain uses TRBV6-6 with TRBJ1-4; 7 bases are shared with TRBD1. The CDR3 runs to 14 residues. V trimming: 6 bases; J trimming: 4 bases; junction bases outside the gene matches: 5. Germline CDR1 is MNHNY and CDR2 is SVGAGI (reference sequence). The CDR3 DNA is TGTGCCAGCAGGCCGGGACAGATTAATGAAAAACTGTTTTTT. Its protein product is CASRPGQINEKLFF.

This sequence joins TRBV7-6 and TRBJ2-7; 7 bases align to TRBD1. This CDR3 is built from 15 residues. Per the germline V gene, CDR1 is SGHVS and CDR2 is FNYEAQ. V lost 5 bases and J lost 2; bases outside the gene matches: 9. The CDR3 sequence: CASSITGDMTYEQYF. The CDR3 bases are TGTGCCAGCAGCATCACAGGGGATATGACCTACGAGCAGTACTTC.

The V and J genes are TRBV5-6 and TRBJ2-4; perhaps TRBD2 as D (5 bases). The V and J ends lost 0 bases and 4 bases respectively, with 8 bases between them. This CDR3 is built from 14 residues. CDR1 SGHDT and CDR2 YYEEEE come from the germline V gene. The CDR3 reads CASSLGETKNIQYF. CDR3 in DNA: TGTGCCAGCAGCTTGGGGGAGACGAAAAACATTCAGTACTTC.

CDR3 DNA: TGTGCCAGCAGTTACTCTTTAAACACTGAAGCTTTCTTT. Translated: CASSYSLNTEAFF. J is TRBJ1-1 and V is TRBV6-5, with D uncertain. Trimming cost V 0 bases and J 2 bases, with 4 bases left between them. CDR1 is MNHEY and CDR2 is SVGAGI in the germline V gene. The CDR3 is 13 amino acids.

This chain connects TRBV6-1 to TRBJ2-5; the match to TRBD2 covers 7 bases. The CDR3 totals 16 residues. With 4 bases clipped from V and 5 bases from J, the junction kept 13 bases outside the gene matches. From germline, CDR1 is MNHNS and CDR2 SASEGT. CDR3 in DNA: TGTGCCAGCAGTGGGGGTGGCGGCGGGAGTCGGGAGACCCAGTACTTC. Protein product: CASSGGGGGSRETQYF.

This chain links TRBV9 with TRBJ2-2; weak D call: TRBD1 (6 bases). CDR3 length equals 15 residues. The germline V gene has CDR1 SGDLS and CDR2 YYNGEE. V lost 0 bases and J lost 2, with 8 bases in between. CDR3 nucleotide sequence: TGTGCCAGCAGCGTAGGGACAGCTAACACCGGGGAGCTGTTTTTT. Its translation: CASSVGTANTGELFF.

The V gene is TRBV15, the J gene TRBJ1-3; no clear D gene. CDR3 size: 16 residues. V dropped 0 bases and J dropped 0 bases, with 9 bases sitting between them. Germline V lookup: CDR1 LNHNV, CDR2 YYDKDF (reference sequence). The CDR3 loop reads CATSRDGGNSGNTIYF. In DNA, the CDR3 is TGTGCCACCAGCAGAGATGGCGGAAACTCTGGAAACACCATATATTTT.

V is TRBV19 and J is TRBJ2-1, with 9 bases aligning to TRBD2. The CDR3 length is 13 residues. From germline, CDR1 is LNHDA and CDR2 SQIVND (reference sequence). V lost 6 bases, J lost 10 bases, and 7 bases stayed unmatched. The CDR3 protein is CASSPGLAGEQFF. The CDR3 region has the DNA TGTGCCAGTAGCCCGGGACTAGCAGGGGAGCAGTTCTTC.

The gene calls are TRBV19 and TRBJ1-2; no firm D call. The CDR3 has 15 amino acids. CDR1 LNHDA and CDR2 SQIVND come from the germline V gene (reference sequence). The V and J ends lost 1 base and 1 base respectively, with 10 bases between them. CDR3 region: CASSIAQGSNYGYTF. CDR3 bases: TGTGCCAGTAGTATAGCCCAAGGGAGTAACTATGGCTACACCTTC.

The chain has TRBV6-6 and TRBJ2-7, with D possibly TRBD2 on 6 matching bases. Trimming took off 2 bases at V and 6 bases at J, with 14 bases between the two ends. Germline V gene lookup returns CDR1 MNHNY and CDR2 SVGAGI (reference sequence). The CDR3 is 14 residues long. CDR3 loop: CASSYVTSSREQYF. CDR3 in DNA: TGTGCCAGCAGTTACGTTACTAGCTCCCGCGAGCAGTACTTC.